This T cell receptor beta chain was identified in a study of blood T cell repertoires in COVID-19. Authors' analysis steps: Amplifying reference gene primers gave estimates of nucleated cell counts. This table comes from immunoSEQ multiplex PCR, and its TCRdb copy is limited to in-frame clones, with some not included. Clone size and V and J calls were adopted from that table, with D and trimming inferred from the DNA. The sample holds 150,000 to 200,000 clones, roughly 90% seen once. The CDR3 totals 15 residues. Germline lookup yields CDR1 WSHSY and CDR2 SAAADI. V lost 4 bases to trimming and J lost 10 bases, with 17 bases between them.

This TCR was sampled from a woman between 50 and 59 years old who had recovered from COVID-19. This chain links TRBV10-2 with TRBJ1-6; no firm D call. The source material was PBMCs or T cells enriched from blood (not recorded which). CDR3: CASSVSSGSGSPLHF. CDR3 sequence (DNA): TGCGCCAGCAGTGTCAGTTCGGGGTCGGGGTCACCCCTCCACTTT.